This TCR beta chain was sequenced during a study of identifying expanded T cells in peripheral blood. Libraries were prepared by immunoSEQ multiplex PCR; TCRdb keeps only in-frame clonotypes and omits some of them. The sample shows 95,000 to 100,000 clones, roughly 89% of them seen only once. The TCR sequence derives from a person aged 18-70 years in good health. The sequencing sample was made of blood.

As DNA, the CDR3 is TGTGCCAGCAGTTCTTTTACTGAGACCCAGTACTTC. Its translation: CASSSFTETQYF. The chain links TRBV2 to TRBJ2-5; no clear D. The V gene's germline CDR1 is SNHLY and CDR2 FYNNEI. The CDR3 contains 12 residues. V lost 5 bases and J 5 bases, leaving 9 bases between the germline ends.